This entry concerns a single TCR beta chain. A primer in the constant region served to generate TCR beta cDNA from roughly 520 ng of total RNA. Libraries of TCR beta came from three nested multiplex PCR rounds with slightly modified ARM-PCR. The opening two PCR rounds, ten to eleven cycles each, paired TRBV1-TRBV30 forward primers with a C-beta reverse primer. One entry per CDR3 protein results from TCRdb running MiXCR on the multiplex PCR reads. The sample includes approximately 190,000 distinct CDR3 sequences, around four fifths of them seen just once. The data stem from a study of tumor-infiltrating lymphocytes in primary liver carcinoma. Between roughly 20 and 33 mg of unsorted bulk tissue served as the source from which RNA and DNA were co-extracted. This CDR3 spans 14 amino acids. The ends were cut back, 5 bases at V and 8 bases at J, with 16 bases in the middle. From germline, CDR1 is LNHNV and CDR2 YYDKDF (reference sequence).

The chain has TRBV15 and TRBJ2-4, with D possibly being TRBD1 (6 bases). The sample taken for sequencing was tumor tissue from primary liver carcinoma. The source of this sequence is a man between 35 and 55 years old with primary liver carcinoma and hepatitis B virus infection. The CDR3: CATSGPGARHIQYF. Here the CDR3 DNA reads TGTGCCACCAGCGGCCCAGGGGCAAGGCACATTCAGTACTTC. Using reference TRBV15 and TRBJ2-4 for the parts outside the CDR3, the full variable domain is DAMVIQNPRYQVTQFGKPVTLSCSQTLNHNVMYWYQQKSSQAPKLLFHYYDKDFNNEADTPDNFQSRRPNTSFCFLDIRSPGLGDTAMYLCATSGPGARHIQYFGAGTRLSVL.